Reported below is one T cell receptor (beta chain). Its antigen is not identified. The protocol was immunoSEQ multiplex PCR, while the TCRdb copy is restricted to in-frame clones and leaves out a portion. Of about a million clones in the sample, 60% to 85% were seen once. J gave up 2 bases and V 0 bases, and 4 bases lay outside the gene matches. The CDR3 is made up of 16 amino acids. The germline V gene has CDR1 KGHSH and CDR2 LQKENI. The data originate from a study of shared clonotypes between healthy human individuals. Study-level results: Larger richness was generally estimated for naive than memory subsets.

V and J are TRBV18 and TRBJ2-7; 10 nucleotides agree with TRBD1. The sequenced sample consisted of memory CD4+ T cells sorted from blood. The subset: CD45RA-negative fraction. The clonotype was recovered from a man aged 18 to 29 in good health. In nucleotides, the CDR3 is TGTGCCAGCTCACCACCGGGACAGGGGCCCCCCTACGAGCAGTACTTC. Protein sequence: CASSPPGQGPPYEQYF.